This T cell receptor beta chain came from a study of regulatory T cells in long-lasting Graves disease (dated by TCRdb to the early 2020s). Study-wide context: Persistent Graves' disease was defined as antithyroid drug treatment for over 5 years with persistently positive TSH receptor autoantibodies. Patients with persistent Graves' disease were compared with patients with newly diagnosed Graves' disease using TCR sequencing and RNA sequencing of peripheral blood. The study took place in China and was registered as a clinical trial. TCR sequencing covered about 13 persistent and some 20 newly diagnosed Graves' disease patients, some 33 samples in total. Persistent Graves' disease patients in the clinical cohort had taken antithyroid drugs for approximately 10 years on average. The paper's findings and limits, for the study overall: Only the TCR beta chain was sequenced and analyzed. The small sample size was acknowledged by the authors as a limitation that may reduce accuracy. Persistent disease showed preferential use of TRBV28, TRBJ1-2 and TRBJ2-5, whereas newly diagnosed disease favored TRBV20-1 and TRBJ2-1. The study examined only peripheral blood because the primary lesion, thyroid tissue, could not be accessed. Persistent patients shared more public clonotypes among themselves (more than 2,500) than newly diagnosed patients did (approximately 900). Compared with newly diagnosed patients, patients with persistent Graves' disease had lower TCR Shannon entropy and fewer highly expanded clones, which suggests clonal expansion.

Ten or more counts support this clonotype. Which antigen it targets is not known. Per-base qualities were not stored, and no clone one base away is much larger. The CDR3, cysteine through phenylalanine, is 15 amino acids long. The CDR3 DNA has 45 bases and is translated from base 1. From V the trimming removes 2 bases and from J it removes 1 base, while the gene matches leave 1 base of the junction unaccounted for. From the germline V gene, CDR1 is MNHGY and CDR2 is SVAAGI. Explained via the paper, the time point label denotes: persistent/refractory GD, antithyroid drugs over 5 years with positive TRAb. For both TCR sequencing and RNA sequencing, RNA was extracted from PBMCs in TRIzol. The diagnosis of Graves' disease followed American Thyroid Association guidelines. The patients came from an endocrinology department in Xi'an, China. Each patient gave about 9.1 milliliters of peripheral blood, collected in an EDTA anticoagulant tube. Ficoll Paque Plus density gradient separation was used to isolate PBMCs, and no further T cell sorting was performed. RNA quality was checked with an Agilent 2100 Bioanalyzer and agarose gel, and concentration with a NanoDrop 2000.

The library was produced with multiplex PCR. Sequenced using an Illumina HiSeq 4000. To build TCR beta libraries, CDR3 regions were amplified by Arm-PCR using iRepertoire HTBI primers. Gel purification was performed on PCR products prior to sequencing. On the authors' methods: Gene usage analysis of CDR3 amino acid clonotypes relied on the approximately 60 TRBV and about 15 TRBJ segments identified across samples. Filtered high-quality paired reads were merged into contigs using COPE and FqMerger. BLAST was used to align contigs to IMGT TRBV, TRBD and TRBJ reference genes, and CDR3 was defined according to IMGT. Highly expanded clones were defined as clonotypes with a frequency above 0.1%. Shannon entropy served as the measure of repertoire diversity, while the Gini coefficient captured V-J evenness. Clonotypes shared by more than one individual were considered public. TCRdb's own reprocessing of the public reads used fastp at Q25 and MiXCR and kept productive beta chains. Each CDR3 protein appears once, grouped with its most common genes and DNA. TCRdb, not the authors, supplied the V and J calls. This sample gives 700,000 or so distinct CDR3 sequences in total; about 32% of them show up just once. The ten largest clones capture roughly 46% of the sample.

This TCR derives from a female donor with Graves disease. The chain is made from TRBV6-9 and TRBJ2-5; a stretch of 10 junction bases matches TRBD2. The sequences come from peripheral blood mononuclear cells (PBMCs), collected when the disease was refractory, from a patient treated with antithyroid drugs. The encoded CDR3 is CASSYRTSGQETQYF. The bases are TGTGCCAGCAGTTATCGGACTAGCGGCCAAGAGACCCAGTACTTC.